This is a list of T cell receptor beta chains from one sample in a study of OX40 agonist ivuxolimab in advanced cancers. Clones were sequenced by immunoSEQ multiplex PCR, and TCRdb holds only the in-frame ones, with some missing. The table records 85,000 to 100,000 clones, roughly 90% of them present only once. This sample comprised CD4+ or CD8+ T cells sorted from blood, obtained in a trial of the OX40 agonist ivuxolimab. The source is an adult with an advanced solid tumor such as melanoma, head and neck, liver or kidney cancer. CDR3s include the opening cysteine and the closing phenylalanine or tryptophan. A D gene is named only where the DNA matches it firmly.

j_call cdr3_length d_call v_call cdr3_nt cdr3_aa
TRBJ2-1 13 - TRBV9 TGTGCCAGCAGCGTAGGGGGTAGCAATGAGCAGTTCTTC CASSVGGSNEQFF
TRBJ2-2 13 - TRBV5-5 TGTGCCAGCAGCCTCTCGGCGAACGGGGAGCTGTTTTTT CASSLSANGELFF
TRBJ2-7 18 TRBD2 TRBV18 TGTGCCAGCTCACCTTTGATAACTTCTGCGGGAGGAACCTACGAGCAGTACTTC CASSPLITSAGGTYEQYF
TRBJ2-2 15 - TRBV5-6 TGTGCCAGCAGCCGGAGGGGACAGAGCACCGGGGAGCTGTTTTTT CASSRRGQSTGELFF
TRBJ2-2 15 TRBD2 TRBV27 TGTGCCAGCAGTTCAGGACTAGCGGCTCCCGGGGAGCTGTTTTTT CASSSGLAAPGELFF
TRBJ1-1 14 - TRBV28 TGTGCCACCCAAGGGGGACCCATGAACACTGAAGCTTTCTTT CATQGGPMNTEAFF
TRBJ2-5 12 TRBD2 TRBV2 TGTGCCAGCTCTCGAGGGGAGGGGACCCAGTACTTC CASSRGEGTQYF
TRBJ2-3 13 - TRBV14 TGTGCCAGCAGCCAAGCAACTCTGGATACGCAGTATTTT CASSQATLDTQYF
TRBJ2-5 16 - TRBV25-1 TGTGCCAGCAGTGAATTAGGGAGGTCAGGCGTGGAGACCCAGTACTTC CASSELGRSGVETQYF
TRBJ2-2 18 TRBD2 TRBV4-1 TGCGCCAGCAGCCAAGTGGGACTAGCGGCGGAGGGCACCGGGGAGCTGTTTTTT CASSQVGLAAEGTGELFF
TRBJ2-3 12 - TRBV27 TGTGCCAGCAGTTTGAGGGCGGGTACGCAGTATTTT CASSLRAGTQYF
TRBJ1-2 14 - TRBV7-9 TGTGCCAGCAGCCTCCCCAACCTCCTTGGGGGCTACACCTTC CASSLPNLLGGYTF
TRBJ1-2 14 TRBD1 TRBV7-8 TGTGCCAGCAGTCGGACAGGGGAGCACTATGGCTACACCTTC CASSRTGEHYGYTF
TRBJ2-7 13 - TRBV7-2 TGTGCCAGCAGCACACGGGCCACCTACGAGCAGTACTTC CASSTRATYEQYF
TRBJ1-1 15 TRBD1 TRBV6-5 TGTGCCAGCAGTTCCAGGGGGTTTCGGAACACTGAAGCTTTCTTT CASSSRGFRNTEAFF
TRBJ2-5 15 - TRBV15 TGTGCCACCAGCATCTCCGGGTTACGCCGGGAGACCCAGTACTTC CATSISGLRRETQYF
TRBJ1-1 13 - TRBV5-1 TGCGCCAGCAGCTTAGGGAGGACCACTGAAGCTTTCTTT CASSLGRTTEAFF